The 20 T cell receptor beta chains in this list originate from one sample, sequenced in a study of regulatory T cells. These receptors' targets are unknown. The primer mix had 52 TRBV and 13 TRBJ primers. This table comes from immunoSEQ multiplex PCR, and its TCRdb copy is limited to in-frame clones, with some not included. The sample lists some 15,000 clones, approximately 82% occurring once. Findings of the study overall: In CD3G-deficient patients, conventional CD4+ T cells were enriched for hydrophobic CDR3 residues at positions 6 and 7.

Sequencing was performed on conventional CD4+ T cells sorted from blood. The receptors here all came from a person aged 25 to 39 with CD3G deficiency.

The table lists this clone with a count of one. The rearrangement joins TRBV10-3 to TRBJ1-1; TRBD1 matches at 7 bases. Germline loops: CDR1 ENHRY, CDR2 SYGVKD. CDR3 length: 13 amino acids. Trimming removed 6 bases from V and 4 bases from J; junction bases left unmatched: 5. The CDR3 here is CAIRADRATEAFF. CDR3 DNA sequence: TGTGCCATCAGAGCAGACAGGGCCACTGAAGCTTTCTTT.

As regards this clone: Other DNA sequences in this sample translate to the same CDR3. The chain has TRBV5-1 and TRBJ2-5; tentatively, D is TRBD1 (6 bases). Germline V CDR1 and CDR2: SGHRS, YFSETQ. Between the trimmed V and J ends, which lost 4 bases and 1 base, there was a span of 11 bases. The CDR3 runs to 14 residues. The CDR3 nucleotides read TGCGCCAGCAGCCTTGGGACAACCCAAGAGACCCAGTACTTC. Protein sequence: CASSLGTTQETQYF. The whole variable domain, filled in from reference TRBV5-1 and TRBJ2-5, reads KAGVTQTPRYLIKTRGQQVTLSCSPISGHRSVSWYQQTPGQGLQFLFEYFSETQRNKGNFPGRFSGRQFSNSRSEMNVSTLELGDSALYLCASSLGTTQETQYFGPGTRLLVL.

The DNA for the CDR3 is TGTGCCAGCAGTCAAAAAATGGGAGCGGATGGCTACACCTTC. It encodes CASSQKMGADGYTF. The V gene is TRBV6-1, the J gene TRBJ1-2; D is unresolved. The CDR3 spans 14 residues. With 5 bases removed from V and 6 bases from J, the gap between germline ends came to 16 bases. Germline loops: CDR1 MNHNS, CDR2 SASEGT.

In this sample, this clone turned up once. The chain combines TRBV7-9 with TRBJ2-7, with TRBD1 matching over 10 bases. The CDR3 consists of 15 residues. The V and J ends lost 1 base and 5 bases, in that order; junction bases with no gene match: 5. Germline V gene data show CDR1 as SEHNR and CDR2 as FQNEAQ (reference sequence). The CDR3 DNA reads TGTGCCAGCAGCTTAGGGGGACAGGGGCGTGACGAGCAGTACTTC. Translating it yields CASSLGGQGRDEQYF.

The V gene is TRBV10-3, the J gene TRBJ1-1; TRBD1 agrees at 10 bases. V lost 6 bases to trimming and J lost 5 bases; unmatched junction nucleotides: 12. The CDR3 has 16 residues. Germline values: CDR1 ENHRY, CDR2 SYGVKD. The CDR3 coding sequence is TGTGCCATCAGCCCAACTCCTCCGGGACAGGGGACTGAAGCTTTCTTT. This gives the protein CAISPTPPGQGTEAFF.

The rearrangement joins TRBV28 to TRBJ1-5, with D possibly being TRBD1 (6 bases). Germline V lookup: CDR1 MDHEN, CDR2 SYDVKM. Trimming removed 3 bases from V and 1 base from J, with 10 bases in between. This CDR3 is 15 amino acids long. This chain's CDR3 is CASSLPGASNQPQHF. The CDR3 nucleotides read TGTGCCAGCAGTTTGCCGGGGGCGAGCAATCAGCCCCAGCATTTT.

The CDR3 spells CASSNWGGGRNEQYF. CDR3 nucleotides: TGTGCCAGCAGTAACTGGGGCGGGGGGAGGAACGAGCAGTACTTC. The genes are TRBV6-1 and TRBJ2-7; TRBD2 matches 8 bases. In germline, CDR1 is MNHNS, CDR2 SASEGT. The V segment lost 5 bases and the J segment 5 bases; nucleotides outside the gene matches: 11. The CDR3 runs 15 residues.

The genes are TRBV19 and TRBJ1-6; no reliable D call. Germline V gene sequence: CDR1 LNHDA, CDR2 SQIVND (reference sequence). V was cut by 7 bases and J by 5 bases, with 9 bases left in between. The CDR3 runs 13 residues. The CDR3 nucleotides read TGTGCCAGTAAAGACGGAAATAATTCACCCCTCCACTTT. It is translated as CASKDGNNSPLHF.

The CDR3 coding sequence is TGTGCCAGCAGTGTGACTAGCGGGAGCTCCTACGAGCAGTACTTC. Residues: CASSVTSGSSYEQYF. J is TRBJ2-7 and V is TRBV28, with 12 bases that match TRBD2. J gave up 0 bases and V 5 bases, and 2 bases lay outside the gene matches. CDR1 and CDR2 from the germline V gene are MDHEN and SYDVKM. This CDR3 is 15 amino acids long.

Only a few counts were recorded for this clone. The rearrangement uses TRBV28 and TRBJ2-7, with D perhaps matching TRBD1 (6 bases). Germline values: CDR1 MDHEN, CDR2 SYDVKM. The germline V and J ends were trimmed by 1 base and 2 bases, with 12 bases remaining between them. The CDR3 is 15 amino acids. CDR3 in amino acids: CASSLSGQRPYEQYF. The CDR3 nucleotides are TGTGCCAGCAGTTTATCAGGACAGAGACCCTACGAGCAGTACTTC. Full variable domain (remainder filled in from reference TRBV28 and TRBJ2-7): DVKVTQSSRYLVKRTGEKVFLECVQDMDHENMFWYRQDPGLGLRLIYFSYDVKMKEKGDIPEGYSVSREKKERFSLILESASTNQTSMYLCASSLSGQRPYEQYFGPGTRLTVT.

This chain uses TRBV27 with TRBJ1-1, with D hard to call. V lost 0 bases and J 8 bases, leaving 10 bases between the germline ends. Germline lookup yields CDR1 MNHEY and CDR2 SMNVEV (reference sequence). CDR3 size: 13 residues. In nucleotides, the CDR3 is TGTGCCAGCAGTTTATCGTTTTTGGGAGAAGCTTTCTTT. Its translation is CASSLSFLGEAFF.

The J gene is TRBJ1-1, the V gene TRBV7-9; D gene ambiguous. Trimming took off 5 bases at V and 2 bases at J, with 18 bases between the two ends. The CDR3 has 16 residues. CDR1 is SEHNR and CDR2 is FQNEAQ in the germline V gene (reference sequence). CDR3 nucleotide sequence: TGTGCCAGCAGCCTCGGACTAACGAAAGGTAACACTGAAGCTTTCTTT. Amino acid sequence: CASSLGLTKGNTEAFF.

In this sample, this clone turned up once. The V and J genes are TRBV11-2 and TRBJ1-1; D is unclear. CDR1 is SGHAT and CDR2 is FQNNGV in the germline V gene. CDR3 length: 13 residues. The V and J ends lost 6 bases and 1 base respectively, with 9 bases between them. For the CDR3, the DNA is TGTGCCAGCAGGCATAAAGGGAACACTGAAGCTTTCTTT. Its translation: CASRHKGNTEAFF.

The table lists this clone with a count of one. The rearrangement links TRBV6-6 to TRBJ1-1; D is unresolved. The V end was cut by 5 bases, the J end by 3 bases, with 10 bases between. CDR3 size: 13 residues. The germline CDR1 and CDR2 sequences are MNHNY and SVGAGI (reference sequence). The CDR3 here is CASSNGPDTEAFF. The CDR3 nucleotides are TGTGCCAGCAGTAACGGCCCGGACACTGAAGCTTTCTTT.

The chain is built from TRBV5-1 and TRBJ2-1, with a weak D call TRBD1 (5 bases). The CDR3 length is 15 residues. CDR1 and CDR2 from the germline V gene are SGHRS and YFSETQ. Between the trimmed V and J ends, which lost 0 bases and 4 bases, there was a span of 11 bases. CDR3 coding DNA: TGCGCCAGCAGCTTGGACGGCAGGGAATACAATGAGCAGTTCTTC. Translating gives CASSLDGREYNEQFF. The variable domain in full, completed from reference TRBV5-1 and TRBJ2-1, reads KAGVTQTPRYLIKTRGQQVTLSCSPISGHRSVSWYQQTPGQGLQFLFEYFSETQRNKGNFPGRFSGRQFSNSRSEMNVSTLELGDSALYLCASSLDGREYNEQFFGPGTRLTVL.

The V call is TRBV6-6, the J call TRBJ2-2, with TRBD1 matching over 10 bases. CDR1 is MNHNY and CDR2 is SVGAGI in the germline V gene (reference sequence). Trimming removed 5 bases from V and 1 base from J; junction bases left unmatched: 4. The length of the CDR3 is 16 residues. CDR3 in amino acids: CASSRDRGQNTGELFF. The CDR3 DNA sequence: TGTGCCAGCAGTAGGGACAGGGGACAGAACACCGGGGAGCTGTTTTTT.

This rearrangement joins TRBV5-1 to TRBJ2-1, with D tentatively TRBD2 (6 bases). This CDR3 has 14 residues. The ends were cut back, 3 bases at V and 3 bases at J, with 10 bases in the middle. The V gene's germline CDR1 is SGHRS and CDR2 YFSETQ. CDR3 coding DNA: TGCGCCAGCAGCTATGGCGGGGACTACAATGAGCAGTTCTTC. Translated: CASSYGGDYNEQFF. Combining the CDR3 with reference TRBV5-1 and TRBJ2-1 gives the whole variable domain KAGVTQTPRYLIKTRGQQVTLSCSPISGHRSVSWYQQTPGQGLQFLFEYFSETQRNKGNFPGRFSGRQFSNSRSEMNVSTLELGDSALYLCASSYGGDYNEQFFGPGTRLTVL.

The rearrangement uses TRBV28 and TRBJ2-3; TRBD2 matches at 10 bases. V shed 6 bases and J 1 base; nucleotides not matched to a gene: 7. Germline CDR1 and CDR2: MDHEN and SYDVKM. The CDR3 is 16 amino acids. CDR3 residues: CASSKPTSGGTDTQYF. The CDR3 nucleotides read TGTGCCAGCAGCAAACCCACTAGCGGGGGCACAGATACGCAGTATTTT. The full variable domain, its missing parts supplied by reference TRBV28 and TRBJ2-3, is DVKVTQSSRYLVKRTGEKVFLECVQDMDHENMFWYRQDPGLGLRLIYFSYDVKMKEKGDIPEGYSVSREKKERFSLILESASTNQTSMYLCASSKPTSGGTDTQYFGPGTRLTVL.

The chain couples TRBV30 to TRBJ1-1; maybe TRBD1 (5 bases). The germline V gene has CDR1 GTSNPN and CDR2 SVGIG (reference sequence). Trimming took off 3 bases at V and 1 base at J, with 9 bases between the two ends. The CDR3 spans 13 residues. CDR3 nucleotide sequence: TGTGCCTGGAGGCCAGGGTCGAACACTGAAGCTTTCTTT. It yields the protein CAWRPGSNTEAFF.

The CDR3 protein is CASSHRENEKLFF. CDR3 in DNA: TGTGCCAGCAGCCACCGGGAAAATGAAAAACTGTTTTTT. The genes are TRBV7-6 and TRBJ1-4; D gene uncertain. The CDR3 spans 13 residues. With 5 bases removed from V and 5 bases from J, the gap between germline ends came to 9 bases. CDR1 and CDR2 (germline): SGHVS, FNYEAQ.